Below, 20 T cell receptor beta chains from the same sample are listed, as sequenced in a study of cytomegalovirus exposure and HLA in healthy donors (dated by TCRdb to about 2017). Libraries were made using the immunoSEQ multiplex PCR assay. A mixture of 60 forward primers for TCR Vbeta segments and 13 reverse primers for TCR Jbeta segments was used in the multiplex PCR. TCRdb retrieved this table from immuneACCESS and kept in-frame rearrangements only. Not all clones are present; in checked studies, unresolved V genes account for under half, and no reason is known for the remainder. This sample comprises under 200,000 clones, 70% to 90% of them detected only once. About 9.3% of the sample is taken by the ten largest. The sample taken for sequencing was PBMCs. These receptors were collected from a man in his late teens or twenties in good health and CMV-seropositive.

This sequence joins TRBV27 and TRBJ2-6; possibly TRBD1 for D (6 bases). The CDR3 is 17 amino acids. V dropped 5 bases and J dropped 3 bases, with 17 bases sitting between them. Germline values: CDR1 MNHEY, CDR2 SMNVEV (reference sequence). The CDR3 DNA reads TGTGCCAGCAGTGCGCGCCTCCAGGGGCTTGGGGCCAACGTCCTGACTTTC. The encoded protein is CASSARLQGLGANVLTF.

This chain links TRBV7-3 with TRBJ1-1; D is perhaps TRBD1 (6 bases). The V and J ends lost 5 bases and 4 bases respectively, with 11 bases between them. CDR1 SGHTA and CDR2 FQGTGA come from the germline V gene. This CDR3 has 13 residues. CDR3 sequence reads: CASSIRGGTEAFF. The CDR3 bases are TGTGCCAGCAGCATCCGAGGGGGCACTGAAGCTTTCTTT.

The V call is TRBV18, the J call TRBJ2-1; a possible D gene is TRBD1 (6 bases). V lost 2 bases and J lost 5, with 13 bases in between. This CDR3 region has 15 residues. Germline lookup yields CDR1 KGHSH and CDR2 LQKENI. CDR3 coding DNA: TGTGCCAGCTCACCAAGGGCAGGGGTGAACAATGAGCAGTTCTTC. This translates into CASSPRAGVNNEQFF. The whole variable domain, remainder taken from reference TRBV18 and TRBJ2-1, is NAGVMQNPRHLVRRRGQEARLRCSPMKGHSHVYWYRQLPEEGLKFMVYLQKENIIDESGMPKERFSAEFPKEGPSILRIQQVVRGDSAAYFCASSPRAGVNNEQFFGPGTRLTVL.

The rearrangement links TRBV5-8 to TRBJ2-3, with 8 bases fitting TRBD1. This CDR3 has 16 amino acids. V lost 5 bases to trimming and J lost 3 bases; unmatched junction nucleotides: 11. CDR1 and CDR2 from the germline V gene are SGHTS and YDEGEE. CDR3 coding DNA: TGTGCCAGCAGAAACCCGGACAGGGTTGATACAGATACGCAGTATTTT. It specifies CASRNPDRVDTDTQYF.

J is TRBJ2-7 and V is TRBV7-9; D perhaps matches TRBD1 (5 bases). This CDR3 has 14 residues. Trimming removed 1 base at V and 2 bases at J, with 9 bases between. Germline V gene data show CDR1 as SEHNR and CDR2 as FQNEAQ (reference sequence). CDR3 region: CASSLGQNPYEQYF. The CDR3 DNA is TGTGCCAGCAGCTTAGGACAGAACCCCTACGAGCAGTACTTC.

The V and J genes are TRBV6-5 and TRBJ2-4; D not certain. CDR3 length: 15 residues. Trimming took off 6 bases at V and 0 bases at J, with 12 bases between the two ends. Germline CDR1 MNHEY, CDR2 SVGAGI. CDR3 protein: CASSTDAIAKNIQYF. For the CDR3, the DNA is TGTGCCAGCAGCACAGACGCCATAGCCAAAAACATTCAGTACTTC.

V gene TRBV4-3 combines with J gene TRBJ2-7; 11 bases agree with TRBD1. The ends lost 4 bases at V and 3 bases at J; junction bases unmatched: 5. Per germline, CDR1 LGHNA and CDR2 YSLEER. The CDR3 is 15 residues long. DNA for the CDR3: TGCGCCAGCAGCCTCGGGACAGGGGGTTACTACGAGCAGTACTTC. Amino acid sequence: CASSLGTGGYYEQYF.

The chain carries TRBV28 and TRBJ2-7; TRBD2 matches at 8 bases. This CDR3 region has 13 residues. Per the germline V gene, CDR1 is MDHEN and CDR2 is SYDVKM. Losses at the gene ends were 8 bases for V and 0 bases for J; bases not matched to a gene: 3. The CDR3 sequence: CASEAGDSYEQYF. CDR3 nucleotides: TGTGCCAGCGAAGCGGGGGACTCCTACGAGCAGTACTTC.

The count of this clone is one. V is TRBV19 and J is TRBJ2-3; TRBD1 matches at 9 bases. The CDR3 is made up of 15 amino acids. Trimming took 4 bases from V and 3 from J; bases not matched to a gene: 5. Germline V gene data show CDR1 as LNHDA and CDR2 as SQIVND (reference sequence). CDR3 bases: TGTGCCAGTAGTAGCCCGGGACAGGGTACAGATACGCAGTATTTT. It specifies CASSSPGQGTDTQYF.

This CDR3 is CASRDVRGGLEQYF. CDR3 in DNA: TGCGCCAGCAGGGATGTGCGGGGGGGCCTTGAGCAGTACTTC. The chain joins TRBV5-1 to TRBJ2-7; TRBD2 agrees at 9 bases. The junction had 10 bases not matched to a gene; V was cut back by 5 bases and J by 7 bases. The germline CDR1 and CDR2 sequences are SGHRS and YFSETQ. The CDR3 totals 14 residues.

Of note for this clone: Compared with germline, one end of the junction differs, possibly owing to a read error. V usage is TRBV2 and J usage is TRBJ1-1; D gene ambiguous. CDR1 and CDR2 from the germline V gene are SNHLY and FYNNEI. The CDR3 is 13 amino acids. The CDR3 nucleotides are TGTGCCAGCAGCGAAGGACTAGACACTGAAGCTTTCTTT. Translated, it gives CASSEGLDTEAFF.

The chain links TRBV12-5 to TRBJ2-5, with D possibly being TRBD2 (7 bases). Trimming cost V 8 bases and J 5 bases, with 15 bases left between them. Per the germline V gene, CDR1 is LGHNT and CDR2 is FRNRAP. This CDR3 is built from 13 residues. The CDR3 nucleotides are TGTGCTAGTTCCCTGGCGGGGGCGGAGACCCAGTACTTC. It specifies CASSLAGAETQYF.

This clone appeared once. The chain carries TRBV7-9 and TRBJ2-7; 8 positions match TRBD1. The V gene's germline CDR1 is SEHNR and CDR2 FQNEAQ (reference sequence). The junction had 13 bases not matched to a gene; V was cut back by 5 bases and J by 4 bases. The CDR3 is made up of 16 amino acids. The DNA for the CDR3 is TGTGCCAGCAGCCCAGACTCCGGGACAGGTTCTTACGAGCAGTACTTC. This gives the protein CASSPDSGTGSYEQYF.

The chain couples TRBV29-1 to TRBJ2-1; 8 bases agree with TRBD2. This CDR3 region has 17 residues. The V segment lost 3 bases and the J segment 4 bases; nucleotides outside the gene matches: 14. The germline gives CDR1 SQVTM, CDR2 ANQGSEA. CDR3 sequence reads: CSVEPIGGSGGYNEQFF. In DNA form, the CDR3 reads TGCAGCGTTGAGCCCATCGGGGGAAGCGGGGGTTACAATGAGCAGTTCTTC.

This rearrangement joins TRBV5-1 to TRBJ2-3; no firm D call. This CDR3 has 14 amino acids. Per the germline V gene, CDR1 is SGHRS and CDR2 is YFSETQ. The ends were cut back, 1 base at V and 0 bases at J, with 6 bases in the middle. The CDR3 DNA reads as TGCGCCAGCAGCTTGATGCAGAGCACAGATACGCAGTATTTT. Amino acids: CASSLMQSTDTQYF.

Points on this clone: This sample includes further DNA sequences coding for the same CDR3. The chain uses TRBV5-1 and TRBJ1-3; TRBD1 matches at 9 bases. Looked up from germline, CDR1 is SGHRS and CDR2 is YFSETQ. This CDR3 region has 15 residues. With V trimmed by 4 bases and J by 4 bases, 6 bases remained unmatched. CDR3 nucleotide sequence: TGCGCCAGCAGCCTCGGGACAGGGTCAGGAAACACCATATATTTT. It encodes CASSLGTGSGNTIYF.

J is TRBJ1-6 and V is TRBV11-2; D possibly corresponds to TRBD1 (5 bases). V was pared by 1 base and J by 6 bases, with 13 bases between. The CDR3 is 16 residues long. CDR1 and CDR2 from the germline V gene are SGHAT and FQNNGV. CDR3 in DNA: TGTGCCAGCAGCTTAGTCTTCGGCAGGGTTAATTCACCCCTCCACTTT. This gives the protein CASSLVFGRVNSPLHF.

The chain couples TRBV6-5 to TRBJ1-2; 7 bases agree with TRBD1. J lost 4 bases, V lost 0 bases, and 8 bases had no gene match. This CDR3 spans 16 amino acids. Germline-derived CDR1 and CDR2 are MNHEY and SVGAGI. The CDR3 reads CASSYSATGQSYGYTF. Here the CDR3 DNA reads TGTGCCAGCAGTTACTCCGCAACGGGACAGAGCTATGGCTACACCTTC.

V usage is TRBV5-1 and J usage is TRBJ1-4; 11 nucleotides agree with TRBD1. The CDR3 sequence is 17 residues long. In germline, CDR1 is SGHRS, CDR2 YFSETQ. The J segment lost 3 bases and the V segment lost 3 bases, leaving 7 bases of the junction unmatched. Written as DNA, the CDR3 is TGCGCCAGCAGCTCTGGACAGGGGGCGCGGTCTAATGAAAAACTGTTTTTT. Protein sequence: CASSSGQGARSNEKLFF.

The chain is built from TRBV28 and TRBJ2-5, with 7 bases fitting TRBD1. Near its end, the DNA agrees better with TRBJ2-7, so the J call may be wrong. Germline CDR1 MDHEN, CDR2 SYDVKM. This CDR3 region has 14 residues. Written as DNA, the CDR3 is TGTGCCAGCAGTTCAGCAGGGGGCTCCTACGAGCAGTACTTC. Translation: CASSSAGGSYEQYF.